Shown below are 24 T cell receptor beta chains from a single sample sequenced in a study of CD8 T cells in ankylosing spondylitis (dated by TCRdb to about 2017). Library method: 5' RACE. The instrument given in TCRdb is Illumina HiSeq 2500. The raw public data were reprocessed by TCRdb itself: fastp quality trimming at Q25, MiXCR clonotype calling, in-frame beta chains only. Every distinct CDR3 protein forms one entry, paired with its most common genes and DNA. The sample table contains about 300,000 distinct CDR3 sequences; only one count was recorded for around 20% of them. The ten largest clones add up to 3% to 4% of the sample. The sample consisted of blood, either unsorted or a sorted T cell fraction (not recorded which). The origin of the receptors is a female donor with ankylosing spondylitis or in good health (not recorded which).

V usage is TRBV6-2 or TRBV6-3 and J usage is TRBJ2-2; 14 bases are a match to TRBD2. Germline V gives CDR1 MNHEY, CDR2 SVGEGT. This CDR3 comprises 20 residues. J lost 4 bases, V lost 6 bases, and 16 bases had no gene match. The CDR3 bases are TGTGCCAGCAGACTTACTCCCGGGACTAGCGGGAGTGTCAGCACCGGGGAGCTGTTTTTT. Protein sequence: CASRLTPGTSGSVSTGELFF.

The chain is built from TRBV11-2 and TRBJ2-7; D possibly corresponds to TRBD2 (7 bases). Germline V CDR1 and CDR2: SGHAT, FQNNGV. The ends were cut back, 0 bases at V and 2 bases at J, with 20 bases in the middle. The CDR3 length is 18 residues. The chain's CDR3 is CASSLDPFMVRGPYEQYF. As DNA, the CDR3 is TGTGCCAGCAGCTTAGACCCTTTTATGGTGCGGGGGCCCTACGAGCAGTACTTC.

The chain employs TRBV3-1 and TRBJ1-1; D remains unclear. Germline CDR1 reads LGHDT; CDR2 reads YNNKEL (reference sequence). V was pared by 1 base and J by 7 bases, with 10 bases between. The CDR3 runs to 13 residues. The CDR3 spells CASSQAAGLEAFF. The CDR3 DNA is TGTGCCAGCAGCCAAGCGGCAGGCCTTGAAGCTTTCTTT.

This clonotype was observed a few times. The chain carries TRBV27 and TRBJ2-7; 8 nucleotides match TRBD1. This CDR3 spans 14 amino acids. Trimming at V came to 6 bases and at J to 2 bases, leaving 6 bases not matched to a gene. Per the germline V gene, CDR1 is MNHEY and CDR2 is SMNVEV (reference sequence). CDR3 DNA: TGTGCCAGCAGAGAACAGGGGGGAACCTACGAGCAGTACTTC. Translation: CASREQGGTYEQYF.

This clonotype appeared a few times. The gene calls are TRBV6-2 or TRBV6-3 and TRBJ2-5, with 7 bases that match TRBD1. CDR3 length equals 17 residues. In germline, CDR1 is MNHEY, CDR2 SVGEGT. The V and J ends lost 6 bases and 4 bases, in that order; junction bases with no gene match: 17. In DNA, the CDR3 is TGTGCCAGCAGCCGCTCCATGGGACAGCCTGGAGGAGAGACCCAGTACTTC. This gives the protein CASSRSMGQPGGETQYF.

This clonotype was seen at least ten times. The V and J genes are TRBV12-3 or TRBV12-4 and TRBJ2-3; 9 nucleotides agree with TRBD2. Losses at the gene ends were 7 bases for V and 2 bases for J; bases not matched to a gene: 13. The length of the CDR3 is 17 residues. CDR3 bases: TGTGCCAGCACCTCAAAATTAACTAGCGGGTTCACAGATACGCAGTATTTT. This translates into CASTSKLTSGFTDTQYF.

This clonotype is a singleton in its sample. The V and J genes are TRBV4-3 and TRBJ1-1; maybe TRBD1 (5 bases). The CDR3 length is 14 residues. Germline V lookup: CDR1 LGHNA, CDR2 YSLEER. Trimming removed 5 bases from V and 1 base from J, with 11 bases in between. The CDR3 region is CASSIQAWNTEAFF. The CDR3 coding sequence is TGCGCCAGCAGCATACAGGCATGGAACACTGAAGCTTTCTTT.

This clonotype was seen a few times. The CDR3 here is CASSVWNTGELFF. DNA for the CDR3: TGTGCCAGCAGTGTTTGGAACACCGGGGAGCTGTTTTTT. The chain combines TRBV6-1 with TRBJ2-2, with D uncertain. Germline CDR1 and CDR2: MNHNS and SASEGT. Trimming shortened V by 4 bases and J by 1 base, and 4 bases separated the two germline ends. The length of the CDR3 is 13 residues.

V usage is TRBV4-1 and J usage is TRBJ2-1; either TRBD1 or TRBD2 may fit D (5 bases each). CDR3 length: 14 amino acids. Germline V gives CDR1 MGHRA, CDR2 YSYEKL. V dropped 1 base and J dropped 12 bases, with 16 bases sitting between them. The CDR3 DNA reads as TGCGCCAGCAGCCAAGCTAGTAGGGGACCCTCGCAGTTCTTC. Translated: CASSQASRGPSQFF.

This chain connects TRBV6-2 or TRBV6-3 to TRBJ2-1; unclear D gene. The CDR3 runs 14 residues. Trimming took 6 bases from V and 0 from J, leaving 9 bases between them. CDR1 is MNHEY, CDR2 SVGEGT, per germline. CDR3 nucleotides: TGTGCCAGCAGCCCGGCGGCCTCCTACAATGAGCAGTTCTTC. Translating gives CASSPAASYNEQFF.

This clonotype was counted between two and nine times. V and J are TRBV25-1 and TRBJ2-3; D unclear. Trimming took off 3 bases at V and 0 bases at J, with 10 bases between the two ends. This CDR3 has 15 residues. Per germline, CDR1 MGHDK and CDR2 SYGVNS. Here the CDR3 reads CASSDHLGSTDTQYF. CDR3 nucleotides: TGTGCCAGCAGTGACCACCTGGGTAGCACAGATACGCAGTATTTT.

The table lists this clonotype with a few counts. The chain has TRBV7-2 and TRBJ2-2, with a possible D match to TRBD1 (8 bases). The length of the CDR3 is 15 residues. V dropped 5 bases and J dropped 3 bases, with 13 bases sitting between them. Germline V lookup: CDR1 SGHTA, CDR2 FQGNSA. CDR3 region: CASSTQGGDTGELFF. The CDR3 DNA sequence: TGTGCCAGCAGCACACAGGGGGGGGACACCGGGGAGCTGTTTTTT.

This clonotype occurred a few times. V gene TRBV10-3 combines with J gene TRBJ2-7; no clear D. This CDR3 has 14 residues. Germline CDR1 and CDR2: ENHRY and SYGVKD. V lost 3 bases, J lost 0 bases, and 9 bases lay in between. CDR3 protein: CAISDRLISYEQYF. CDR3 nucleotide sequence: TGTGCCATCAGTGACCGACTTATCTCCTACGAGCAGTACTTC.

This clonotype was seen only a few times. This rearrangement joins TRBV30 to TRBJ1-1; D not resolved. V gave up 0 bases and J gave up 6 bases, with 11 bases separating them. The germline V gene has CDR1 GTSNPN and CDR2 SVGIG (reference sequence). The CDR3 is 13 residues long. The CDR3 bases are TGTGCCTGGAGTGTATCTTGGGGATCTGAAGCTTTCTTT. As protein: CAWSVSWGSEAFF.

This clonotype was recorded a few times. The V call is TRBV20-1, the J call TRBJ2-7, with a tentative D call TRBD1 (6 bases). V lost 6 bases to trimming and J lost 4 bases, with 10 bases between them. CDR3 length: 11 residues. Per germline, CDR1 DFQATT and CDR2 SNEGSKA (reference sequence). This chain's CDR3 is CSAWDTYEQYF. The DNA for the CDR3 is TGCAGTGCATGGGACACTTACGAGCAGTACTTC.

This clonotype was counted a few times. This sequence joins TRBV5-8 and TRBJ2-1; D unclear. The CDR3 has 13 amino acids. V was clipped by 2 bases and J by 9 bases, with 12 bases between them. Germline V gene sequence: CDR1 SGHTS, CDR2 YDEGEE. The CDR3 loop is CASSLQGYGEQFF. CDR3 coding DNA: TGTGCCAGCAGCTTACAAGGGTACGGTGAGCAGTTCTTC.

This clonotype was counted ten times or more. V usage is TRBV5-1 and J usage is TRBJ2-5; tentative D call: TRBD1 (5 bases). CDR3 length: 13 amino acids. From germline, CDR1 is SGHRS and CDR2 YFSETQ. V was clipped by 5 bases and J by 4 bases, with 12 bases between them. The CDR3 here is CASRGQGPETQYF. CDR3 in DNA: TGCGCCAGCAGGGGGCAGGGTCCAGAGACCCAGTACTTC.

The chain links TRBV4-2 to TRBJ2-7; TRBD2 matches at 15 bases. V trimming: 2 bases; J trimming: 9 bases; junction bases outside the gene matches: 5. Germline V gene lookup returns CDR1 LGHNA and CDR2 YNFKEQ. The CDR3 totals 15 residues. The CDR3: CASSQSGTSGRPQYF. CDR3 bases: TGTGCCAGCAGCCAATCCGGGACTAGCGGGAGGCCGCAGTACTTC.

This clonotype came up many times. The chain is built from TRBV20-1 and TRBJ2-3; 10 bases map to TRBD2. Trimming took 5 bases from V and 6 from J; bases not matched to a gene: 8. This CDR3 comprises 14 residues. CDR1 and CDR2 from the germline V gene are DFQATT and SNEGSKA (reference sequence). CDR3 protein: CSADGLAAHDTQYF. The CDR3 DNA sequence: TGCAGTGCTGATGGACTAGCGGCCCACGATACGCAGTATTTT.

This clonotype turned up a few times. CDR3 nucleotides: TGCAGCGTTGAAGAGTCTAGCAAGTACGAGCAGTACTTC. Its translation: CSVEESSKYEQYF. V is TRBV29-1 and J is TRBJ2-7; D is possibly TRBD2 (5 bases). The CDR3 consists of 13 residues. Germline V CDR1 and CDR2: SQVTM, ANQGSEA. Deletions cut 0 bases from V and 4 bases from J, with 10 bases between.

The chain joins TRBV12-3 or TRBV12-4 to TRBJ2-4; a weak D match, TRBD1 (6 bases). V lost 1 base and J lost 2, with 15 bases in between. CDR3 length: 17 amino acids. CDR3 sequence: CASSLEAGEGSKNIQYF. CDR3 in DNA: TGTGCCAGCAGTTTAGAGGCAGGGGAAGGGTCCAAAAACATTCAGTACTTC.

This clonotype was seen many times. The chain joins TRBV11-2 to TRBJ2-1; 11 bases are shared with TRBD2. In germline, CDR1 is SGHAT, CDR2 FQNNGV. The CDR3 consists of 15 residues. J gave up 5 bases and V 3 bases, and 3 bases lay outside the gene matches. DNA for the CDR3: TGTGCCAGCAGCTTGACTAGCGGGACAAACAATGAGCAGTTCTTC. Translating it yields CASSLTSGTNNEQFF.

This clonotype was counted only a few times. The chain is built from TRBV6-2 or TRBV6-3 and TRBJ2-1; 10 bases are shared with TRBD1. V lost 6 bases and J lost 4; bases outside the gene matches: 6. This CDR3 comprises 15 residues. CDR1 is MNHEY, CDR2 SVGEGT, per germline. DNA of the CDR3: TGTGCCAGCAGATCCGGGACAGGGGTTTACAATGAGCAGTTCTTC. It translates to CASRSGTGVYNEQFF.

The V gene is TRBV25-1, the J gene TRBJ1-5; D not certain. CDR1 MGHDK and CDR2 SYGVNS come from the germline V gene. The CDR3 is made up of 10 amino acids. V was clipped by 8 bases and J by 9 bases, with 8 bases between them. In DNA form, the CDR3 reads TGTGCCAGCTTCGCTCGGCCCCAGCATTTT. As protein: CASFARPQHF.